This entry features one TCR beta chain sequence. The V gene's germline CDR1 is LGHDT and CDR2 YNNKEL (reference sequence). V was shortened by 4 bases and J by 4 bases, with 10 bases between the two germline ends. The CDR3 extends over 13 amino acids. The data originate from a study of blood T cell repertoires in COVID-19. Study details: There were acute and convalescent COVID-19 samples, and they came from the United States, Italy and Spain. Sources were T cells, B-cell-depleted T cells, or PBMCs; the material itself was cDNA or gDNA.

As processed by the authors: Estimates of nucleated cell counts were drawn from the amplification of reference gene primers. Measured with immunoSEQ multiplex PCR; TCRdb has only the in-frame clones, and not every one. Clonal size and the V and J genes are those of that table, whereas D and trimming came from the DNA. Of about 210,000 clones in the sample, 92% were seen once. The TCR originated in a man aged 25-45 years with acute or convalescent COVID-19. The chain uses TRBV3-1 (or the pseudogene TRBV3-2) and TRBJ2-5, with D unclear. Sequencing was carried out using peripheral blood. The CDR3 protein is CASSPHYGETQYF. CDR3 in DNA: TGTGCCAGCAGCCCCCACTATGGAGAGACCCAGTACTTC.